These 14 T cell receptor beta chains originate from one sample sequenced in a study of blood T cell repertoires in COVID-19. Produced via immunoSEQ multiplex PCR; TCRdb's table is partial and in-frame only. This table has 250,000 to 350,000 clones, 65% to 85% appearing once. Source material: peripheral blood. These receptors all come from a human donor with COVID-19, enrolled during active disease. The donor label of this sample is uncertain.

This chain connects TRBV30 to TRBJ1-1; D is unresolved. The germline V gene encodes CDR1 GTSNPN and CDR2 SVGIG (reference sequence). V was clipped by 5 bases and J by 1 base, with 8 bases between them. The length of the CDR3 is 12 residues. DNA for the CDR3: TGTGCCTGGGGACTTCCGAACACTGAAGCTTTCTTT. Encoded protein: CAWGLPNTEAFF.

This clone has only a few counts. The V and J genes are TRBV9 and TRBJ2-2; the D gene is possibly TRBD2 (6 bases). This CDR3 region has 15 residues. Trimming removed 0 bases at V and 4 bases at J, with 10 bases between. Germline CDR1 reads SGDLS; CDR2 reads YYNGEE. CDR3 bases: TGTGCCAGCAGCGTAGGACTAGAAGGCACCGGGGAGCTGTTTTTT. Residues: CASSVGLEGTGELFF.

The chain joins TRBV6-5 to TRBJ2-1, with D tentatively TRBD2 (5 bases). The germline V and J ends were trimmed by 2 bases and 7 bases, with 12 bases remaining between them. The germline V gene has CDR1 MNHEY and CDR2 SVGAGI. CDR3 size: 14 residues. CDR3 nucleotides: TGTGCCAGCAGTTACAAGGGAGTAGGTAATGAGCAGTTCTTC. Encoded protein: CASSYKGVGNEQFF.

This clone was detected only a few times. The chain recombines TRBV5-1 with TRBJ1-1; D may be TRBD1 (6 bases). Germline V gives CDR1 SGHRS, CDR2 YFSETQ. There are 15 residues in the CDR3. Trimming stripped 0 bases from V and 1 base from J, with 10 bases between. The CDR3 DNA reads TGCGCCAGCAGCTTGGAGGCAGGGGAGAACACTGAAGCTTTCTTT. Translated: CASSLEAGENTEAFF.

This clone was observed a handful of times. This CDR3 reads CASSLAGGTGHSPLHF. The CDR3 DNA follows: TGTGCCAGCAGCTTAGCGGGGGGGACAGGGCACTCACCCCTCCACTTT. This sequence joins TRBV7-2 and TRBJ1-6, with TRBD1 matching over 9 bases. The germline CDR1 and CDR2 sequences are SGHTA and FQGNSA. This CDR3 has 16 residues. V was pared by 0 bases and J by 10 bases, with 7 bases of the junction left unmatched. Supplemented by reference TRBV7-2 and TRBJ1-6, the full variable domain reads GAGVSQSPSNKVTEKGKDVELRCDPISGHTALYWYRQSLGQGLEFLIYFQGNSAPDKSGLPSDRFSAERTGGSVSTLTIQRTQQEDSAVYLCASSLAGGTGHSPLHFGNGTRLTVT.

The chain combines TRBV19 with TRBJ2-5; no reliable D call. CDR1 and CDR2 from the germline V gene are LNHDA and SQIVND (reference sequence). Trimming stripped 1 base from V and 2 bases from J, with 5 bases between. The CDR3 contains 13 residues. The CDR3 DNA reads TGTGCCAGTAGTATAGGCCAGCAAGAGACCCAGTACTTC. It specifies CASSIGQQETQYF.

The chain recombines TRBV4-2 with TRBJ2-3; D is possibly TRBD2 (5 bases). The length of the CDR3 is 12 residues. Trimming removed 0 bases at V and 8 bases at J, with 6 bases between. Germline CDR1 and CDR2: LGHNA and YNFKEQ. DNA of the CDR3: TGTGCCAGCAGCCAAGAAGGGAGTACGCAGTATTTT. Residues: CASSQEGSTQYF.

The rearrangement uses TRBV19 and TRBJ1-4; maybe TRBD1 (5 bases). Looked up from germline, CDR1 is LNHDA and CDR2 is SQIVND (reference sequence). Trimming left V 6 bases short and J 6 bases short, with 14 bases between. The CDR3 is 14 amino acids. The CDR3 coding sequence is TGTGCCAGTAGATGGTTGGGGCTGGATGAAAAACTGTTTTTT. It is translated as CASRWLGLDEKLFF.

The chain joins TRBV5-1 to TRBJ2-7; D might be TRBD1 (6 bases). CDR3 length equals 15 residues. Per germline, CDR1 SGHRS and CDR2 YFSETQ. Trimming cost V 3 bases and J 2 bases, with 15 bases left between them. The CDR3 sequence: CASSSQPDSTYEQYF. In DNA form, the CDR3 reads TGCGCCAGCAGCTCCCAACCGGACAGTACCTACGAGCAGTACTTC.

The V gene is TRBV28, the J gene TRBJ2-3; 11 bases match TRBD2. Germline CDR1 reads MDHEN; CDR2 reads SYDVKM. CDR3 size: 18 residues. V shed 3 bases, J shed 4 bases, and the junction held 12 bases outside the gene matches. Here the CDR3 DNA reads TGTGCCAGCAGTTTGGGGGTAGCGGGAGGGCTGGTCGCAGATACGCAGTATTTT. This encodes CASSLGVAGGLVADTQYF.

Only a few counts were recorded for this clone. The V call is TRBV7-8, the J call TRBJ2-3, with TRBD2 identical over 7 bases. Per the germline V gene, CDR1 is SGHVS and CDR2 is FQNEAQ. This CDR3 comprises 15 residues. Trimming at V came to 0 bases and at J to 4 bases, leaving 4 bases not matched to a gene. CDR3 in DNA: TGTGCCAGCAGCTTAGCGGGAGGGCCCTCAGATACGCAGTATTTT. This codes for CASSLAGGPSDTQYF.

The CDR3 DNA follows: TGTGCCAGCAGCCTACAGGGGGTCTATGGCTACACCTTC. Its translation: CASSLQGVYGYTF. The gene calls are TRBV28 and TRBJ1-2, with 8 bases aligning to TRBD1. In germline, CDR1 is MDHEN, CDR2 SYDVKM. The CDR3 length is 13 residues. The V gene end was trimmed by 6 bases and the J gene end by 4 bases; junction bases not matched to a gene: 4.

This clone was seen only once. This chain uses TRBV5-6 with TRBJ1-2; tentative D call: TRBD1 (6 bases). From germline, CDR1 is SGHDT and CDR2 YYEEEE. V gave up 4 bases and J gave up 3 bases, with 19 bases separating them. The CDR3 has 16 amino acids. The CDR3 spells CASSELGGGADYGYTF. CDR3 in DNA: TGTGCCAGCAGCGAACTCGGTGGGGGCGCGGACTATGGCTACACCTTC. Complete variable domain (other parts from reference TRBV5-6 and TRBJ1-2): DAGVTQSPTHLIKTRGQQVTLRCSPKSGHDTVSWYQQALGQGPQFIFQYYEEEERQRGNFPDRFSGHQFPNYSSELNVNALLLGDSALYLCASSELGGGADYGYTFGSGTRLTVV.

This sequence joins TRBV7-8 and TRBJ1-5; a weak D match, TRBD1 (6 bases). Germline V lookup: CDR1 SGHVS, CDR2 FQNEAQ. This CDR3 region has 15 residues. V shed 2 bases and J shed 7 bases, with 15 bases lying between them. This CDR3 reads CASSLTTQGRQPQHF. CDR3 bases: TGTGCCAGCAGCTTAACTACACAGGGCCGACAGCCCCAGCATTTT.